One and the same sample provided the 5 T cell receptor beta chains below, sequenced in a study of T cells in Graves' hyperthyroidism and ophthalmopathy. Researchers took RNA transcripts and amplified the TCR beta CDR3 regions from them. The study used the HTBI primer set for a first-round RT-PCR of the TCR CDR3. A single record per CDR3 protein comes from TCRdb applying MiXCR to the multiplex PCR reads. The sample has around 540,000 distinct CDR3 sequences; around 16% are singletons. Sample: blood. Receptors were obtained from a woman aged 30 to 39 with Graves' ophthalmopathy.

In this sample, this clonotype turned up many times. The chain joins TRBV24-1 to TRBJ2-7; D uncertain. Germline assignment: CDR1 KGHDR and CDR2 SFDVKD. The CDR3 is made up of 15 amino acids. Trimming left V 3 bases short and J 3 bases short, with 14 bases between. This CDR3 reads CATSDPGRPYYEQYF. CDR3 nucleotides: TGTGCCACCAGTGATCCGGGCAGGCCCTACTACGAGCAGTACTTC.

V gene TRBV6-2 or TRBV6-3 combines with J gene TRBJ1-3; D is undetermined. The CDR3 has 14 amino acids. V lost 11 bases to trimming and J lost 0 bases, with 14 bases between them. Germline lookup yields CDR1 MNHEY and CDR2 SVGEGT. The chain's CDR3 is CACRGRSSGNTIYF. The CDR3 nucleotides are TGTGCCTGCCGGGGAAGGAGCTCTGGAAACACCATATATTTT.

The rearrangement joins TRBV20-1 to TRBJ1-2; D may be TRBD1 (6 bases). Trimming left V 8 bases short and J 7 bases short, with 20 bases between. In germline, CDR1 is DFQATT, CDR2 SNEGSKA (reference sequence). CDR3 size: 13 residues. CDR3 DNA: TGCAGTCTATGGGGGCTCTCTGCGGGTGGCTACACCTTC. This translates into CSLWGLSAGGYTF.

Only a few counts were recorded for this clonotype. The chain has TRBV5-1 and TRBJ2-1; 8 bases are a match to TRBD1. The CDR3 is made up of 15 amino acids. J lost 6 bases, V lost 4 bases, and 9 bases had no gene match. CDR1 is SGHRS and CDR2 is YFSETQ in the germline V gene. The CDR3 nucleotides are TGCGCCAGCAGCCCTCAGGGGGCCCCGGGCAATGAGCAGTTCTTC. Residues: CASSPQGAPGNEQFF.

The chain combines TRBV19 with TRBJ2-1; weak D call: TRBD2 (6 bases). The DNA matches TRBJ2-7 better at its end, which makes the J call doubtful. The V gene's germline CDR1 is LNHDA and CDR2 SQIVND (reference sequence). This CDR3 contains 16 residues. The CDR3 spells CASSIVAAGSYNEQYF. CDR3 nucleotides: TGTGCCAGTAGTATAGTTGCTGCGGGGTCCTACAATGAGCAGTACTTC.